This T cell receptor (beta chain) is drawn from a study of blood T cell repertoires in COVID-19. As for the study in general: Some COVID-19 samples were acute and others convalescent; all came from the United States, Italy and Spain. The cDNA or gDNA used as material had been derived from T cells, B-cell-depleted T cells, or PBMCs.

In the original workflow: It was from reference gene primer amplification that nucleated cell counts were estimated. TCRdb's copy holds only in-frame clones and misses some; the assay was immunoSEQ multiplex PCR. V and J calls and clone size come straight from that table; D and trimming were deduced from the DNA. The sample consists of more than 300,000 clones, about 82% of them appearing once. The V gene's germline CDR1 is PRHDT and CDR2 FYEKMQ (reference sequence). V was clipped by 5 bases and J by 1 base, with 15 bases between them. The CDR3 loop spans 16 amino acids. The sequence came from a woman aged 45-59 years with acute or convalescent COVID-19. The chain uses TRBV13 and TRBJ2-1; TRBD2 is a possible D gene (6 bases). The source material was peripheral blood. In DNA, the CDR3 is TGTGCCAGCAGCCCCGAGTTCAGCGGGTCCTACAATGAGCAGTTCTTC. Residues: CASSPEFSGSYNEQFF.